This TCR beta chain was observed in a study of response to subunit inactivated influenza vaccine. Germline CDR1 SGHVS, CDR2 FNYEAQ. This CDR3 is 15 amino acids long. Unmatched junction bases numbered 7, after V lost 3 bases and J lost 8 bases. Study outcomes and limitations: T cells newly recruited by each seasonal influenza vaccination are few, the authors suggested.

Each CDR3 protein is one row after TCRdb ran MiXCR on the RT-PCR reads. The data hold around 580,000 distinct CDR3 sequences, with around 13% observed a single time. As to this clonotype: Its antigen is as yet unknown.

J is TRBJ2-2 and V is TRBV7-6, with 9 bases identical to TRBD2. The specimen was PBMCs from blood, collected approximately 13 days after vaccination. The receptor was derived from a man aged 50 to 60 who received an inactivated influenza vaccine. CDR3 protein: CASSFITSGLGELFF. The CDR3 nucleotides are TGTGCCAGCAGCTTCATAACTAGCGGGTTAGGGGAGCTGTTTTTT.